These 5 T cell receptor beta chains originate from one sample sequenced in a study of blood T cells in healthy people across ages (dated by TCRdb to 2014 to 2015). Library generation was performed with 5' RACE. TCRdb shows the sequencer as Illumina HiSeq 2500. A second PCR of about 6 to 11 cycles was run with a J-beta primer mix and a sample-barcoded 5' primer. The raw public data were reprocessed by TCRdb itself: fastp quality trimming at Q25, MiXCR clonotype calling, in-frame beta chains only. Rows with one shared CDR3 protein collapse into an entry with the most common genes and DNA. Counted in this sample were about 1 million distinct CDR3 sequences; about 23% of them appeared once. Approximately 0.7% of the sample rests with the top ten. The data also belong to a second study, concerning T cells of mothers and their children.

Source material: blood. Receptors originate from a girl aged 2 to 9 in good health.

V usage is TRBV28 and J usage is TRBJ2-5; 13 nucleotides match TRBD2. The CDR3 sequence is 14 residues long. The V gene end was trimmed by 6 bases and the J gene end by 11 bases; junction bases not matched to a gene: 9. The germline V gene has CDR1 MDHEN and CDR2 SYDVKM. The DNA for the CDR3 is TGTGCCAGCAGCTTTCGACTAGCGGGAGGCGGGCAGTACTTC. Its protein product is CASSFRLAGGGQYF. Combining the CDR3 with reference TRBV28 and TRBJ2-5 gives the whole variable domain DVKVTQSSRYLVKRTGEKVFLECVQDMDHENMFWYRQDPGLGLRLIYFSYDVKMKEKGDIPEGYSVSREKKERFSLILESASTNQTSMYLCASSFRLAGGGQYFGPGTRLLVL.

This rearrangement joins TRBV7-9 to TRBJ2-7, with D possibly TRBD2 on 5 matching bases. Germline V lookup: CDR1 SEHNR, CDR2 FQNEAQ (reference sequence). The CDR3 sequence is 15 residues long. The V and J ends lost 4 bases and 3 bases respectively, with 16 bases between them. The CDR3 is CASSSLGEAYYEQYF. CDR3 coding DNA: TGTGCCAGCAGCTCCCTCGGGGAAGCGTACTACGAGCAGTACTTC.

This sequence joins TRBV14 and TRBJ1-1; no clear D. Germline V gives CDR1 SGHDN, CDR2 FVKESK. V was cut by 0 bases and J by 6 bases, with 8 bases left in between. The CDR3 covers 13 residues. The CDR3 spells CASSQEGFSEAFF. The CDR3 DNA sequence: TGTGCCAGCAGCCAAGAGGGGTTCTCTGAAGCTTTCTTT.

The chain carries TRBV7-2 and TRBJ2-5; maybe TRBD1 (6 bases). Judging by the DNA end, TRBJ2-7 fits better; the J call may be wrong. The CDR3 totals 14 residues. Germline values: CDR1 SGHTA, CDR2 FQGNSA. The CDR3 loop is CASSSPQQGYEQYF. In DNA, the CDR3 is TGTGCCAGCAGCTCGCCGCAACAGGGTTACGAGCAGTACTTC.

The chain links TRBV20-1 to TRBJ2-2; 8 bases line up with TRBD2. The V and J ends lost 4 bases and 3 bases, in that order; junction bases with no gene match: 10. Germline-derived CDR1 and CDR2 are DFQATT and SNEGSKA (reference sequence). The CDR3 spans 16 residues. CDR3: CSAMPRTSRYTGELFF. Written as DNA, the CDR3 is TGCAGTGCTATGCCCCGGACTAGCAGATACACCGGGGAGCTGTTTTTT.